The 15 T cell receptor beta chains given below trace back to one sample, sequenced in a study of T-cell reconstitution after alpha-beta-depleted transplantation in children. Construction of the TCRbeta library involved unique molecular identifiers. MiXCR was run by TCRdb on the PCR reads, yielding one entry per CDR3 protein. The sample contains around 380,000 distinct CDR3 sequences, 11% of which appear only once. This material consisted of PBMCs from the stem cell graft donor, taken from the stem cell graft. The receptors derive from a human donor who donated a stem cell graft to a child with acute myeloid leukemia.

This clonotype was recorded a few times. V usage is TRBV4-1 and J usage is TRBJ2-2, with a tentative D call TRBD2 (6 bases). Germline lookup yields CDR1 MGHRA and CDR2 YSYEKL. The CDR3 is 13 amino acids. The V and J ends lost 10 bases and 2 bases respectively, with 11 bases between them. The CDR3 is CATGDSNTGELFF. Here the CDR3 DNA reads TGCGCCACCGGGGACTCCAACACCGGGGAGCTGTTTTTT.

V is TRBV29-1 and J is TRBJ2-5, with D unresolved. CDR1 SQVTM and CDR2 ANQGSEA come from the germline V gene. This CDR3 comprises 12 residues. Between the trimmed V and J ends, which lost 4 bases and 7 bases, there was a span of 13 bases. The CDR3 sequence: CSVVDRVGTQYF. CDR3 coding DNA: TGCAGCGTTGTGGACCGAGTCGGGACCCAGTACTTC.

The table lists this clonotype with a few counts. The gene calls are TRBV20-1 and TRBJ2-1, with TRBD2 matching 10 bases. This CDR3 spans 13 amino acids. Germline V gene lookup returns CDR1 DFQATT and CDR2 SNEGSKA (reference sequence). J was trimmed by 9 bases and V by 4 bases; bases with no gene match: 6. Here the CDR3 DNA reads TGCAGTGCTATCAGCGGGGGGGCGGGTGAGCAGTTCTTC. Its translation: CSAISGGAGEQFF.

This rearrangement joins TRBV5-4 to TRBJ2-1; 14 bases match TRBD2. This CDR3 region has 18 residues. In germline, CDR1 is SGHNT, CDR2 YYREEE (reference sequence). With V trimmed by 2 bases and J by 2 bases, 6 bases remained unmatched. The CDR3 sequence is CASSFHRLAGGTYNEQFF. The DNA of the CDR3 is TGTGCCAGCAGCTTCCATAGACTAGCGGGAGGGACCTACAATGAGCAGTTCTTC.

V usage is TRBV10-3 and J usage is TRBJ2-3; D tentatively fits TRBD1 or TRBD2 (6 bases each). Germline V CDR1 and CDR2: ENHRY, SYGVKD. The length of the CDR3 is 15 residues. V was cut by 2 bases and J by 3 bases, with 12 bases left in between. CDR3 in amino acids: CAISERGSGTDTQYF. The CDR3 DNA sequence: TGTGCCATCAGTGAGAGGGGGAGCGGGACAGATACGCAGTATTTT.

This chain links TRBV5-5 with TRBJ2-5; the match to TRBD2 covers 9 bases. V lost 3 bases, J lost 7 bases, and 13 bases stayed unmatched. This CDR3 is built from 16 residues. CDR1 SGHKS and CDR2 YYEKEE come from the germline V gene (reference sequence). The CDR3: CASSSRLAEGIVTQYF. In DNA form, the CDR3 reads TGTGCCAGCAGCTCGAGACTAGCGGAAGGGATAGTGACCCAGTACTTC.

J is TRBJ2-1 and V is TRBV12-3 or TRBV12-4; D is possibly TRBD2 (7 bases). V was pared by 10 bases and J by 7 bases, with 20 bases between. The CDR3 is 14 residues long. CDR3 sequence reads: CANSGGGPLNEQFF. The CDR3 DNA reads TGTGCCAACTCTGGGGGGGGGCCTTTGAATGAGCAGTTCTTC.

This clonotype was counted ten times or more. This chain links TRBV10-3 with TRBJ1-2, with 7 positions matching TRBD1. V dropped 10 bases and J dropped 6; count of bases not matched to a gene: 14. Germline CDR1 and CDR2: ENHRY and SYGVKD. The CDR3 covers 14 residues. The CDR3 is CARTRWTGLHGYTF. The DNA of the CDR3 is TGTGCCAGAACCCGTTGGACAGGCTTACATGGCTACACCTTC.

At least ten counts were recorded for this clonotype. The rearrangement joins TRBV20-1 to TRBJ1-5, with D possibly TRBD1 on 6 matching bases. Between the trimmed V and J ends, which lost 2 bases and 3 bases, there was a span of 11 bases. CDR1 is DFQATT, CDR2 SNEGSKA, per germline (reference sequence). The CDR3 loop spans 14 amino acids. The CDR3 reads CSARRTGYNQPQHF. CDR3 coding DNA: TGCAGTGCTAGACGTACAGGGTACAATCAGCCCCAGCATTTT.

This clonotype was detected a few times. The chain combines TRBV7-9 with TRBJ1-6; 9 nucleotides line up with TRBD1. CDR3 length equals 14 residues. Germline V gene lookup returns CDR1 SEHNR and CDR2 FQNEAQ (reference sequence). Unmatched junction bases numbered 5, after V lost 5 bases and J lost 9 bases. CDR3 coding DNA: TGTGCCAGCAGCCTTGGGACAGGGCTTTCACCCCTCCACTTT. It codes for CASSLGTGLSPLHF.

This clonotype has only a few counts. The chain is built from TRBV12-3 or TRBV12-4 and TRBJ2-7, with D perhaps matching TRBD1 (5 bases). V was pared by 5 bases and J by 0 bases, with 11 bases between. The CDR3 length is 14 residues. CDR3 DNA sequence: TGTGCCAGCAGTCATGACAGTCTCTCCTACGAGCAGTACTTC. Protein sequence: CASSHDSLSYEQYF.

The gene calls are TRBV12-3 or TRBV12-4 and TRBJ2-5; 8 bases align to TRBD2. J lost 2 bases, V lost 3 bases, and 5 bases had no gene match. The CDR3 covers 15 residues. The CDR3 loop is CASSFIAGMQETQYF. The CDR3 DNA sequence: TGTGCCAGCAGTTTTATAGCGGGGATGCAAGAGACCCAGTACTTC.

This clonotype was counted many times. The rearrangement uses TRBV20-1 and TRBJ2-5, with 9 bases that match TRBD2. This CDR3 comprises 14 residues. Germline V gene data show CDR1 as DFQATT and CDR2 as SNEGSKA (reference sequence). Trimming at V came to 4 bases and at J to 4 bases, leaving 7 bases not matched to a gene. The CDR3 spells CSATWAGGRETQYF. The CDR3 DNA sequence: TGCAGTGCTACCTGGGCGGGAGGGCGAGAGACCCAGTACTTC.

This clonotype was seen only a few times. The chain is built from TRBV7-2 and TRBJ2-5; TRBD2 aligns across 9 bases. Germline-derived CDR1 and CDR2 are SGHTA and FQGNSA. V trimming: 2 bases; J trimming: 3 bases; junction bases outside the gene matches: 7. The CDR3 has 16 residues. DNA of the CDR3: TGTGCCAGCAGCTTATATATTAGCGGGGGTAAAGAGACCCAGTACTTC. It translates to CASSLYISGGKETQYF.

This chain uses TRBV7-9 with TRBJ2-5; no definite D call. V gave up 5 bases and J gave up 4 bases, with 8 bases separating them. From germline, CDR1 is SEHNR and CDR2 FQNEAQ (reference sequence). CDR3 length equals 12 residues. The CDR3 here is CASSHETETQYF. In DNA, the CDR3 is TGTGCCAGCAGCCATGAAACAGAGACCCAGTACTTC.